Detailed here is one TCR beta chain. One junction end does not reproduce the germline sequence, and a read error may be involved. This specimen comes from a study of CD8+CD57+ T cells in acquired aplastic anemia. There are 13 residues in the CDR3. Germline CDR1 SGHVS, CDR2 FNYEAQ. It was patients with CD8+CD57+ cell expansion by flow cytometry who were chosen for sequencing. The patients all had a severe acquired aplastic anemia diagnosis. For CDR3 and TCR beta VDJ profiling, genomic DNA was the template used. TCRdb called the reads again in MiXCR, with one record for every CDR3 protein. The sample yields a few hundred thousand distinct CDR3 sequences, roughly 82% seen once.

This sequence joins TRBV7-6 and TRBJ2-3; TRBD2 might be the D (6 bases). Sequencing was performed on sorted CD4+, CD8+, or CD8+CD57+ T cells (not recorded which) from PBMCs. The receptor was derived from a human donor with aplastic anemia. The CDR3 is CASSLGSGTEEYF. CDR3 in DNA: TGTGCCAGCAGCTTAGGGTCAGGGACTGAAGAGTACTTT.